The 26 T cell receptor beta chains in this list originate from one sample, sequenced in a study of blood T cell repertoires in COVID-19. Clones were read by immunoSEQ multiplex PCR, and TCRdb kept only the in-frame ones, dropping some. The sample lists more than 250,000 clones, nearly 90% occurring once. The sequenced material came from peripheral blood. The receptors come from a human donor in a cohort sampled during active COVID-19.

This clone was seen more than once but under ten times. The chain uses TRBV15 and TRBJ1-1; 8 nucleotides line up with TRBD1. The germline gives CDR1 LNHNV, CDR2 YYDKDF (reference sequence). This CDR3 is built from 17 residues. V was clipped by 6 bases and J by 1 base; unmatched bases: 13. CDR3 protein: CATRSNGTGLSNTEAFF. The CDR3 DNA follows: TGTGCCACCAGGTCAAACGGGACAGGTTTGTCGAACACTGAAGCTTTCTTT. The entire variable domain, with the rest obtained from reference TRBV15 and TRBJ1-1, is as follows: DAMVIQNPRYQVTQFGKPVTLSCSQTLNHNVMYWYQQKSSQAPKLLFHYYDKDFNNEADTPDNFQSRRPNTSFCFLDIRSPGLGDTAMYLCATRSNGTGLSNTEAFFGQGTRLTVV.

This sequence joins TRBV11-2 and TRBJ1-2; tentative D call: TRBD1 (6 bases). With 5 bases removed from V and 6 bases from J, the gap between germline ends came to 13 bases. From germline, CDR1 is SGHAT and CDR2 FQNNGV. This CDR3 spans 13 amino acids. CDR3 DNA sequence: TGTGCCAGCAGCCAAGGGGGGGTCGATGGCTACACCTTC. This encodes CASSQGGVDGYTF.

This clone occurred once. The rearrangement links TRBV11-2 to TRBJ2-7, with TRBD2 identical over 7 bases. V gave up 1 base and J gave up 6 bases; unmatched junction bases: 3. The length of the CDR3 is 13 residues. Germline-derived CDR1 and CDR2 are SGHAT and FQNNGV. The CDR3 sequence: CASSLAGGTEQYF. As DNA, the CDR3 is TGTGCCAGCAGCTTAGCGGGGGGTACCGAGCAGTACTTC.

The chain has TRBV5-6 and TRBJ2-1; maybe TRBD2 (5 bases). V gave up 3 bases and J gave up 14 bases, with 15 bases separating them. In germline, CDR1 is SGHDT, CDR2 YYEEEE. The CDR3 is 12 amino acids. The CDR3 bases are TGTGCCAGCAGCTACCACTTTACCGGGGAGTTCTTC. It yields the protein CASSYHFTGEFF.

This chain connects TRBV14 to TRBJ1-2; D perhaps matches TRBD1 (5 bases). Germline V CDR1 and CDR2: SGHDN, FVKESK. The CDR3 runs 17 residues. Trimming left V 1 base short and J 4 bases short, with 19 bases between. The CDR3 protein is CASSQVGKAGRSYGYTF. DNA for the CDR3: TGTGCCAGCAGCCAAGTGGGGAAGGCGGGACGAAGCTATGGCTACACCTTC.

The chain links TRBV3-1 (or the pseudogene TRBV3-2) to TRBJ2-3; a weak D match, TRBD2 (6 bases). Germline assignment: CDR1 LGHDT and CDR2 YNNKEL (reference sequence). There are 12 residues in the CDR3. V lost 4 bases and J 14 bases, leaving 16 bases between the germline ends. The CDR3 coding sequence is TGTGCCAGCAGCCCTGGGGGGAAAAGGATGTATTTT. Translating gives CASSPGGKRMYF.

The V and J genes are TRBV9 and TRBJ2-7, with D perhaps matching TRBD2 (7 bases). With 3 bases removed from V and 1 base from J, the gap between germline ends came to 11 bases. Per the germline V gene, CDR1 is SGDLS and CDR2 is YYNGEE. The CDR3 is made up of 14 amino acids. CDR3 DNA sequence: TGTGCCAGCAGCGGACGGGGGGCGTCCTACGAGCAGTACTTC. Translating gives CASSGRGASYEQYF. The full variable domain, completed using reference TRBV9 and TRBJ2-7, is DSGVTQTPKHLITATGQRVTLRCSPRSGDLSVYWYQQSLDQGLQFLIQYYNGEERAKGNILERFSAQQFPDLHSELNLSSLELGDSALYFCASSGRGASYEQYFGPGTRLTVT.

This clone has a single count. This chain connects TRBV2 to TRBJ2-7, with 9 bases that match TRBD1. The CDR3 length is 14 residues. V lost 6 bases, J lost 0 bases, and 3 bases stayed unmatched. The V gene's germline CDR1 is SNHLY and CDR2 FYNNEI. The CDR3 spells CASREQGASYEQYF. The DNA of the CDR3 is TGTGCCAGCAGGGAACAGGGGGCCTCCTACGAGCAGTACTTC.

This rearrangement joins TRBV24-1 to TRBJ2-7; D gene uncertain. CDR1 and CDR2 from the germline V gene are KGHDR and SFDVKD. Trimming took off 1 base at V and 3 bases at J, with 6 bases between the two ends. The CDR3 sequence is 13 residues long. The CDR3 here is CATSDFESYEQYF. For the CDR3, the DNA is TGTGCCACCAGTGATTTTGAGAGCTACGAGCAGTACTTC.

J is TRBJ2-7 and V is TRBV3-1 (or the pseudogene TRBV3-2), with D maybe TRBD1 (5 bases). CDR1 LGHDT and CDR2 YNNKEL come from the germline V gene (reference sequence). Trimming removed 3 bases from V and 4 bases from J, with 19 bases in between. The CDR3 consists of 16 residues. CDR3 DNA sequence: TGTGCCAGCAGCCACGCGGCCTGCGGCAGGGATTACGAGCAGTACTTC. Its translation is CASSHAACGRDYEQYF.

The CDR3: CASSPGASLYGYTF. The CDR3 DNA follows: TGTGCCAGCAGCCCTGGGGCCTCACTCTATGGCTACACCTTC. This sequence joins TRBV7-9 and TRBJ1-2; D might be TRBD1 (5 bases). The CDR3 covers 14 residues. V was pared by 5 bases and J by 4 bases, with 14 bases between. Germline V gene sequence: CDR1 SEHNR, CDR2 FQNEAQ (reference sequence).

Details on this clone: Within the sample, other DNA sequences also encode this same CDR3. J is TRBJ1-2 and V is TRBV5-1; 9 bases line up with TRBD1. Trimming at V came to 0 bases and at J to 5 bases, leaving 2 bases not matched to a gene. CDR3 size: 14 residues. CDR1 and CDR2 (germline): SGHRS, YFSETQ. The CDR3 protein is CASSLEGQGYGYTF. In DNA form, the CDR3 reads TGCGCCAGCAGCTTGGAGGGACAGGGTTATGGCTACACCTTC. Full variable domain (missing parts from reference TRBV5-1 and TRBJ1-2): KAGVTQTPRYLIKTRGQQVTLSCSPISGHRSVSWYQQTPGQGLQFLFEYFSETQRNKGNFPGRFSGRQFSNSRSEMNVSTLELGDSALYLCASSLEGQGYGYTFGSGTRLTVV.

The chain combines TRBV6-2 or TRBV6-3 with TRBJ1-3, with D hard to call. Germline V lookup: CDR1 MNHEY, CDR2 SVGEGT. The CDR3 spans 17 residues. Trimming took off 0 bases at V and 2 bases at J, with 14 bases between the two ends. Here the CDR3 reads CASSYSMIAGPGNTIYF. The CDR3 coding sequence is TGTGCCAGCAGTTACTCGATGATAGCGGGCCCTGGAAACACCATATATTTT.

V usage is TRBV7-2 and J usage is TRBJ2-1; 8 positions agree with TRBD1. V shed 1 base, J shed 5 bases, and the junction held 4 bases outside the gene matches. CDR1 and CDR2 (germline): SGHTA, FQGNSA. CDR3 length: 15 residues. CDR3 residues: CASSLDGTGHNEQFF. DNA of the CDR3: TGTGCCAGCAGCTTAGACGGGACAGGACACAATGAGCAGTTCTTC.

This clone has only one observation. The chain recombines TRBV5-4 with TRBJ2-7, with TRBD1 identical over 8 bases. Per the germline V gene, CDR1 is SGHNT and CDR2 is YYREEE (reference sequence). This CDR3 contains 16 residues. Germline trimming cut 4 bases from V and 2 bases from J; bases unmatched to any gene: 11. The CDR3 reads CASSPDRGFKAYEQYF. CDR3 sequence (DNA): TGTGCCAGCAGCCCCGACAGGGGCTTCAAAGCCTACGAGCAGTACTTC. The variable domain in full, completed from reference TRBV5-4 and TRBJ2-7, reads ETGVTQSPTHLIKTRGQQVTLRCSSQSGHNTVSWYQQALGQGPQFIFQYYREEENGRGNFPPRFSGLQFPNYSSELNVNALELDDSALYLCASSPDRGFKAYEQYFGPGTRLTVT.

The chain uses TRBV28 and TRBJ1-2; D gene uncertain. Germline loops: CDR1 MDHEN, CDR2 SYDVKM. Trimming removed 6 bases at V and 5 bases at J, with 13 bases between. CDR3 size: 13 residues. In DNA, the CDR3 is TGTGCCAGCAGGAGGACTGAGAATTATGGCTACACCTTC. It specifies CASRRTENYGYTF.

This chain uses TRBV20-1 with TRBJ2-5; perhaps TRBD2 as D (6 bases). There are 15 residues in the CDR3. V was shortened by 3 bases and J by 5 bases, with 19 bases between the two germline ends. Germline values: CDR1 DFQATT, CDR2 SNEGSKA (reference sequence). The CDR3: CSASPISGPGETQYF. CDR3 in DNA: TGCAGTGCTAGTCCTATTAGCGGCCCTGGGGAGACCCAGTACTTC.

CDR3 amino acids: CASSPGVGHAAKPQHF. CDR3 bases: TGTGCCAGCAGCCCTGGGGTGGGACACGCCGCTAAGCCCCAGCATTTT. The V gene is TRBV3-1 (or the pseudogene TRBV3-2), the J gene TRBJ1-5, with D perhaps matching TRBD1 (6 bases). Trimming removed 4 bases at V and 8 bases at J, with 21 bases between. The CDR3 extends over 16 amino acids. CDR1 and CDR2 from the germline V gene are LGHDT and YNNKEL (reference sequence).

The chain recombines TRBV27 with TRBJ1-2; weak D call: TRBD1 (5 bases). CDR3 length: 14 residues. V lost 0 bases to trimming and J lost 7 bases, with 12 bases between them. Germline CDR1 and CDR2: MNHEY and SMNVEV (reference sequence). For the CDR3, the DNA is TGTGCCAGCAGTTTATCGCGGGGCGGGGGTGGCTACACCTTC. Translated: CASSLSRGGGGYTF.

This sequence joins TRBV6-2 or TRBV6-3 and TRBJ2-7; 10 positions match TRBD1. Germline assignment: CDR1 MNHEY and CDR2 SVGEGT. The CDR3 length is 14 residues. After removal of 5 bases from V and 5 bases from J, the junction contained 6 bases not matched to a gene. CDR3 DNA sequence: TGTGCCAGCAGTACCCGGGACAGGGGCCACGAGCAGTACTTC. It specifies CASSTRDRGHEQYF.

The chain has TRBV7-2 and TRBJ2-7, with 11 bases lining up with TRBD2. J was trimmed by 3 bases and V by 1 base; bases with no gene match: 5. Germline lookup yields CDR1 SGHTA and CDR2 FQGNSA. The CDR3 is 16 residues long. The CDR3 nucleotides are TGTGCCAGCAGCTTAGTAGCGGGAGGGGGATACTACGAGCAGTACTTC. Its protein product is CASSLVAGGGYYEQYF.

CDR3 sequence reads: CATSREEAYRGSGNTIYF. The CDR3 DNA reads TGTGCCACCAGCAGGGAAGAGGCTTACAGGGGCTCTGGAAACACCATATATTTT. The chain couples TRBV15 to TRBJ1-3; 7 bases line up with TRBD1. The length of the CDR3 is 18 residues. J was trimmed by 0 bases and V by 3 bases; bases with no gene match: 11. The germline gives CDR1 LNHNV, CDR2 YYDKDF (reference sequence).

The rearrangement joins TRBV19 to TRBJ1-3; a possible D gene is TRBD1 (5 bases). The CDR3 runs to 14 residues. Germline V gene sequence: CDR1 LNHDA, CDR2 SQIVND (reference sequence). The V end was cut by 9 bases, the J end by 4 bases, with 16 bases between. CDR3 in DNA: TGTGCCAGCAGGCCCAGGGTCGAGGGAAACACCATATATTTT. It is translated as CASRPRVEGNTIYF.

The chain uses TRBV6-2 or TRBV6-3 and TRBJ2-2; 8 bases align to TRBD2. This CDR3 comprises 15 residues. Losses at the gene ends were 4 bases for V and 6 bases for J; bases not matched to a gene: 7. The germline V gene encodes CDR1 MNHEY and CDR2 SVGEGT. The CDR3, as DNA: TGTGCCAGCAGTTTAATGCGGGGGGCTGCCGGGGAGCTGTTTTTT. Translation: CASSLMRGAAGELFF.

V is TRBV7-3 and J is TRBJ2-5; 16 bases agree with TRBD2. V was clipped by 4 bases and J by 9 bases; unmatched bases: 8. Germline CDR1 is SGHTA and CDR2 is FQGTGA. The CDR3 totals 16 residues. The CDR3 DNA sequence: TGTGCCAGCAGCTGGGATTCCGGGACTAGCGGGAGGGCCCAGTACTTC. Its translation: CASSWDSGTSGRAQYF. Complete variable domain (other parts from reference TRBV7-3 and TRBJ2-5): GAGVSQTPSNKVTEKGKYVELRCDPISGHTALYWYRQSLGQGPEFLIYFQGTGAADDSGLPNDRFFAVRPEGSVSTLKIQRTERGDSAVYLCASSWDSGTSGRAQYFGPGTRLLVL.

The chain carries TRBV19 and TRBJ1-2; no clear D gene. Germline loops: CDR1 LNHDA, CDR2 SQIVND (reference sequence). This CDR3 is built from 14 residues. The V end was cut by 5 bases, the J end by 4 bases, with 14 bases between. The CDR3, as DNA: TGTGCCAGTAGTGCGCAGGTGCGGGGCTATGGCTACACCTTC. Its translation: CASSAQVRGYGYTF.